The present T cell receptor (beta chain) was sequenced within a study of T-cell reconstitution after alpha-beta-depleted transplantation in children. General study points: A year had passed since transplant, and T-cell counts and diversity by then came mostly from newly produced T cells.

The TCRbeta library incorporated unique molecular identifiers. TCRdb reanalysed the PCR reads using MiXCR and keeps one entry per CDR3 protein. The repertoire holds some 150,000 distinct CDR3 sequences, about 9% seen once, with approximately 18% in the top ten. This clonotype occurred many times. Its antigen is currently unknown. V lost 3 bases and J 4 bases, leaving 8 bases between the germline ends. This CDR3 has 12 amino acids. Germline CDR1 SGHDT, CDR2 YYEEEE. The source material was PBMCs, mostly from graft donor cells, sampled 180 days after TCRalphabeta/CD19-depleted stem cell transplant. The TCR comes from a female patient aged 2 to 10 who had a stem cell transplant for congenital amegakaryocytic thrombocytopenia, so the T cells may come from the graft donor. V gene TRBV5-6 combines with J gene TRBJ2-7, with D perhaps matching TRBD1 (6 bases). CDR3 DNA sequence: TGTGCCAGCAGCTGGGACAATTACGAGCAGTACTTC. Amino acids: CASSWDNYEQYF.